This T cell receptor beta chain was sequenced during a study of T cell responses to AZD1222 COVID-19 vaccine. General study points: Dominant CD4 TCR responses targeted spike regions 160-218 and 743-854. Receipt of two AZD1222 doses was followed by a rise in Spike-specific TCR breadth and depth. Baseline seropositivity characterized only a handful of AZD1222 recipients. Unmutated variant regions reportedly attract nearly half of all spike-specific TCRs.

This clone is a singleton in its sample. Its cognate antigen is unknown. Between the trimmed V and J ends, which lost 2 bases and 1 base, there was a span of 5 bases. Germline V gives CDR1 MNHEY, CDR2 SVGEGT. The CDR3 is 13 residues long. The table came from immunoSEQ multiplex PCR; TCRdb's copy has only in-frame clones and leaves some out. The table shows around 200,000 clones, with approximately 92% occurring only once. V is TRBV6-2 or TRBV6-3 and J is TRBJ1-1, with D unclear. This TCR derives from an adult who received the MenACWY meningococcal vaccine as a control. The specimen was peripheral blood, collected 28 days after the second dose of the MenACWY control vaccine. In DNA, the CDR3 is TGTGCCAGCAGTTACCTCCAGAACACTGAAGCTTTCTTT. Translated: CASSYLQNTEAFF.